These T cell receptor beta chains were read from a single sample in a study of metastatic and nonmetastatic thyroid tumors. TCRdb used MiXCR to call clones anew from the PCR reads. Of roughly 72,000 clones listed, more than 15% are singletons. Sequencing was carried out using blood. The origin of the receptors is a female donor with papillary thyroid cancer or a benign thyroid nodule (not recorded which). Some clones in this sample may be carry-over from other donors' samples. CDR3s include the opening cysteine and the closing phenylalanine or tryptophan. Fields, in order: CDR3 length, D gene, J gene, V gene, CDR3 protein. A D gene is named only where the DNA matches it firmly.

16,-,TRBJ1-5,TRBV6-5,CASSYLADNSNQPQHF
15,-,TRBJ2-7,TRBV11-2,CASSLDTAGSYEQYF
17,TRBD2,TRBJ2-1,TRBV25-1,CASSELELAGVSYEQFF
15,-,TRBJ1-1,TRBV15,CATSRGPGREAEAFF
17,-,TRBJ2-1,TRBV29-1,CSVELGGARNFHNEQFF
12,-,TRBJ2-1,TRBV6-1,CASSYIRNEQFF
12,-,TRBJ2-5,TRBV7-9,CASSFGLETQYF
13,TRBD1,TRBJ2-5,TRBV30,CAWKLTGEETQYF
13,-,TRBJ2-7,TRBV25-1,CASSDTGGSEQYF
16,-,TRBJ1-4,TRBV5-5,CASSLGGAGANEKLFF
18,TRBD2,TRBJ2-1,TRBV11-2,CASSPTIRTSGRAGEQFF
14,-,TRBJ2-1,TRBV20-1,CSARGLRGYNEQFF
15,-,TRBJ2-7,TRBV6-2/TRBV6-3,CASSYLGTVAGEQYF
17,-,TRBJ2-3,TRBV4-2,CASSQDGGGARTDTQYF
19,TRBD2,TRBJ2-3,TRBV28,CASSFRGRTSRGPGDTQYF
14,TRBD2,TRBJ2-3,TRBV5-1,CASSTSGSTDTQYF
13,-,TRBJ2-7,TRBV11-2,CASSLLATEEQYF
15,-,TRBJ2-3,TRBV24-1,CATSDLQGHTDTQYF
15,-,TRBJ1-4,TRBV6-1,CASSGNREANEKLFF
15,TRBD1,TRBJ1-5,TRBV5-5,CASSLEGTVSRPQHF
13,-,TRBJ2-5,TRBV6-1,CASSEYTKGTQYF
17,-,TRBJ1-2,TRBV27,CASSLDFSAGSDYGYTF
13,-,TRBJ1-1,TRBV3-1,CASSPGPGGEAFF
18,-,TRBJ2-4,TRBV10-2,CASSESKVDVLGKNIQYF
15,-,TRBJ2-1,TRBV19,CASIIHLSSYNEQFF
13,TRBD1,TRBJ2-7,TRBV12-3/TRBV12-4,CASSLGQGVEQYF
13,-,TRBJ1-2,TRBV20-1,CSASARASGGYTF
15,-,TRBJ2-2,TRBV5-1,CASSLGGVATGELFF
15,TRBD2,TRBJ2-3,TRBV6-1,CASSTTPLAGDTQYF
12,-,TRBJ2-7,TRBV7-9,CASSLLTYEQYF
12,-,TRBJ1-2,TRBV6-1,CASSGTGAGYTF
15,TRBD2,TRBJ2-7,TRBV5-1,CASSLAAGGPYEQYF
16,TRBD2,TRBJ2-5,TRBV20-1,CSAAEALAGYQETQYF
14,-,TRBJ1-1,TRBV27,CASVRDRMNTEAFF
14,-,TRBJ1-1,TRBV10-1,CASSPGGWSTEAFF
14,TRBD1,TRBJ2-7,TRBV3-1,CASSQEDRDYEQYF
14,TRBD2,TRBJ2-1,TRBV20-1,CSAASGSPYNEQFF
13,-,TRBJ1-1,TRBV5-1,CASSLAENTEAFF
15,-,TRBJ2-7,TRBV7-2,CASSTTGTRSYEQYF
18,TRBD2,TRBJ2-3,TRBV6-1,CASSVTSGPRPLTDTQYF
14,-,TRBJ2-3,TRBV24-1,CATSDRINTDTQYF
14,TRBD1,TRBJ2-1,TRBV5-1,CASSDGQEHNEQFF
15,-,TRBJ2-7,TRBV4-2,CASSQDPSSSYEQYF
12,TRBD1,TRBJ1-2,TRBV6-1,CASGDRDYGYTF
15,-,TRBJ1-1,TRBV7-8,CASSDGGDMNTEAFF
18,TRBD2,TRBJ2-3,TRBV5-1,CASSLGLGGGPARGTQYF